One sample yielded the 8 T cell receptor beta chains listed below, sequenced in a study of beta chain features in type 1 diabetes. Expressed TCRB transcripts were sequenced because the isolated RNA had all been reverse transcribed beforehand. Clones were read by immunoSEQ multiplex PCR, and TCRdb kept only the in-frame ones, dropping some. This sample has 900,000 or so clones, with roughly 15% found just once. Source material: naive CD4+ T cells from blood. These receptors all come from a woman aged 18-29 years in good health.

A few counts support this clone. The chain uses TRBV2 and TRBJ1-2, with D unresolved. With 5 bases removed from V and 5 bases from J, the gap between germline ends came to 24 bases. The germline V gene has CDR1 SNHLY and CDR2 FYNNEI. The CDR3 is 17 residues long. In DNA, the CDR3 is TGTGCCAGCAGTCCGAAAGGGCCTAGGCTCAGTCCATATGGCTACACCTTC. It codes for CASSPKGPRLSPYGYTF.

The chain employs TRBV7-9 and TRBJ2-5; D gene ambiguous. CDR1 and CDR2 (germline): SEHNR, FQNEAQ (reference sequence). Trimming took 6 bases from V and 3 from J, leaving 5 bases between them. The length of the CDR3 is 11 residues. The DNA for the CDR3 is TGTGCCAGCAGAGGGAAAGAGACCCAGTACTTC. It is translated as CASRGKETQYF.

The rearrangement joins TRBV19 to TRBJ2-3; D is ambiguous. Germline loops: CDR1 LNHDA, CDR2 SQIVND (reference sequence). The V end was cut by 9 bases, the J end by 5 bases, with 9 bases between. This CDR3 has 11 residues. The CDR3 spells CASASRDTQYF. Written as DNA, the CDR3 is TGTGCCAGCGCCAGCCGAGATACGCAGTATTTT.

V usage is TRBV4-2 and J usage is TRBJ2-7, with unresolved D. The CDR3 totals 14 residues. Trimming shortened V by 1 base and J by 1 base, and 8 bases separated the two germline ends. The germline gives CDR1 LGHNA, CDR2 YNFKEQ. CDR3 DNA: TGTGCCAGCAGCCAAGTGAGCCCATCCTACGAGCAGTACTTC. This translates into CASSQVSPSYEQYF.

In its sample, this clone was seen a few times. V gene TRBV10-3 combines with J gene TRBJ2-7; D call uncertain. Germline-derived CDR1 and CDR2 are ENHRY and SYGVKD. V was pared by 2 bases and J by 0 bases, with 5 bases between. This CDR3 spans 13 amino acids. The DNA of the CDR3 is TGTGCCATCAGTGAGACGGGCTCCTACGAGCAGTACTTC. Translation: CAISETGSYEQYF.

The rearrangement joins TRBV7-8 to TRBJ2-1, with 9 bases that match TRBD2. The CDR3 has 15 amino acids. Per the germline V gene, CDR1 is SGHVS and CDR2 is FQNEAQ. The trim removed 4 bases at V and 10 bases at J, leaving 11 bases unmatched. The CDR3 DNA sequence: TGTGCCAGCAGCTCCGTGGCTAGCGGGACTCGAGAGCAGTTCTTC. Translation gives CASSSVASGTREQFF.

This chain connects TRBV7-3 to TRBJ2-3; D is perhaps TRBD1 or TRBD2 (5 bases each). Per the germline V gene, CDR1 is SGHTA and CDR2 is FQGTGA. Trimming took off 2 bases at V and 3 bases at J, with 9 bases between the two ends. This CDR3 is built from 14 residues. DNA for the CDR3: TGTGCCAGCAGCTTAGGCTGGGGGACAGATACGCAGTATTTT. Translated: CASSLGWGTDTQYF.

The chain combines TRBV5-1 with TRBJ2-7; maybe TRBD2 (7 bases). This CDR3 is 14 amino acids long. V lost 7 bases and J lost 3, with 17 bases in between. From germline, CDR1 is SGHRS and CDR2 YFSETQ. The CDR3, as DNA: TGCGCCAGCCGCGGACGGGGGGCCCACTACGAGCAGTACTTC. Translation: CASRGRGAHYEQYF. Full variable domain (remainder filled in from reference TRBV5-1 and TRBJ2-7): KAGVTQTPRYLIKTRGQQVTLSCSPISGHRSVSWYQQTPGQGLQFLFEYFSETQRNKGNFPGRFSGRQFSNSRSEMNVSTLELGDSALYLCASRGRGAHYEQYFGPGTRLTVT.